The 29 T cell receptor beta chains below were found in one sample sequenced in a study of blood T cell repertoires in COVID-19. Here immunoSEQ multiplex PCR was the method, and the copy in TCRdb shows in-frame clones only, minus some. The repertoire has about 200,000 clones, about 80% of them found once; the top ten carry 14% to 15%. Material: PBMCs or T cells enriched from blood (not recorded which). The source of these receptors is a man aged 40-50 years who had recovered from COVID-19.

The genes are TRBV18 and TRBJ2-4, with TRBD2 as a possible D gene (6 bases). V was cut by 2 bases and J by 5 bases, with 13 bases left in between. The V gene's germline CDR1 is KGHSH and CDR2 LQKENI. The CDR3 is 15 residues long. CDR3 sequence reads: CASSPTGGGENIQYF. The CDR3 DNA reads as TGTGCCAGCTCACCAACTGGCGGAGGGGAAAACATTCAGTACTTC.

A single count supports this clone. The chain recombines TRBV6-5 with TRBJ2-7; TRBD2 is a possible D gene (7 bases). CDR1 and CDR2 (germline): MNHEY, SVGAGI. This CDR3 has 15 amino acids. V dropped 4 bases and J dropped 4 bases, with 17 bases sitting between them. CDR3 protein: CASSSLVGGRYEQYF. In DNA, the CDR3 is TGTGCCAGCAGTTCCCTGGTGGGGGGGCGGTACGAGCAGTACTTC.

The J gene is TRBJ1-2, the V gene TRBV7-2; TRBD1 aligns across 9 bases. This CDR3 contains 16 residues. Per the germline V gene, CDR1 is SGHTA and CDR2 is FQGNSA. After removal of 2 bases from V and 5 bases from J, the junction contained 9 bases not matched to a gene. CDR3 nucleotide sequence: TGTGCCAGCAGCTTACGGCCTGTGGACAGGGGATATGGCTACACCTTC. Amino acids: CASSLRPVDRGYGYTF. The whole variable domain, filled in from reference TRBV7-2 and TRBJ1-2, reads GAGVSQSPSNKVTEKGKDVELRCDPISGHTALYWYRQSLGQGLEFLIYFQGNSAPDKSGLPSDRFSAERTGGSVSTLTIQRTQQEDSAVYLCASSLRPVDRGYGYTFGSGTRLTVV.

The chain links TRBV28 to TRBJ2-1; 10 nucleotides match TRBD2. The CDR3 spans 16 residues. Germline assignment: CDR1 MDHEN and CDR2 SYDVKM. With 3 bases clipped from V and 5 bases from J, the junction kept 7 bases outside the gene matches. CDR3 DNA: TGTGCCAGCAGTTTGGTGCTAGCGGGGGCGAACAATGAGCAGTTCTTC. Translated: CASSLVLAGANNEQFF.

Here the CDR3 DNA reads TGTGCCAGTAGTTCTTCCCAGGGGACGAATGGCTACACCTTC. As protein: CASSSSQGTNGYTF. The chain employs TRBV19 and TRBJ1-2, with D possibly matching TRBD1 (6 bases). Germline V gene data show CDR1 as LNHDA and CDR2 as SQIVND (reference sequence). V was cut by 5 bases and J by 6 bases, with 16 bases left in between. CDR3 length: 14 amino acids. Full variable domain (remainder filled in from reference TRBV19 and TRBJ1-2): DGGITQSPKYLFRKEGQNVTLSCEQNLNHDAMYWYRQDPGQGLRLIYYSQIVNDFQKGDIAEGYSVSREKKESFPLTVTSAQKNPTAFYLCASSSSQGTNGYTFGSGTRLTVV.

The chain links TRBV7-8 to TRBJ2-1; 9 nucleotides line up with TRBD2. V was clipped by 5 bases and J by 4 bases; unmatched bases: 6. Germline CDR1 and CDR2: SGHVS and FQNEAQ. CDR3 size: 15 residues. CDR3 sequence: CASSQIAGVYNEQFF. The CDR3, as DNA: TGTGCCAGCAGCCAAATAGCGGGGGTATACAATGAGCAGTTCTTC.

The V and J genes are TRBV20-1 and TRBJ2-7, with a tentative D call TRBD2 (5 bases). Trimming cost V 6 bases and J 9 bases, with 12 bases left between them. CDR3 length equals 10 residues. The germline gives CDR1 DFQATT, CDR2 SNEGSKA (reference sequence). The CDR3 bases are TGCAGTGCCGCGGCGGGTGTGCAGTACTTC. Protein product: CSAAAGVQYF.

The CDR3 coding sequence is TGTGCCAGCAGGGCGACTAGCCTCGGAGGTGGCTATGGCTACACCTTC. Translated, it gives CASRATSLGGGYGYTF. The chain recombines TRBV28 with TRBJ1-2; D is unresolved. The germline gives CDR1 MDHEN, CDR2 SYDVKM. V was clipped by 6 bases and J by 4 bases, with 21 bases between them. This CDR3 is built from 16 residues.

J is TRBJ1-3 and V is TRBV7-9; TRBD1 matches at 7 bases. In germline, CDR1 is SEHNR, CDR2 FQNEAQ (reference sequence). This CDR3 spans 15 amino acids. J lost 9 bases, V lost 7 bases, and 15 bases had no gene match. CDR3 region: CASTQQGNLLGTIYF. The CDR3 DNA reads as TGTGCCAGCACCCAACAGGGGAACCTTCTAGGCACCATATATTTT. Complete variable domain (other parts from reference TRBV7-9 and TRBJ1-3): DTGVSQNPRHKITKRGQNVTFRCDPISEHNRLYWYRQTLGQGPEFLTYFQNEAQLEKSRLLSDRFSAERPKGSFSTLEIQRTEQGDSAMYLCASTQQGNLLGTIYFGEGSWLTVV.

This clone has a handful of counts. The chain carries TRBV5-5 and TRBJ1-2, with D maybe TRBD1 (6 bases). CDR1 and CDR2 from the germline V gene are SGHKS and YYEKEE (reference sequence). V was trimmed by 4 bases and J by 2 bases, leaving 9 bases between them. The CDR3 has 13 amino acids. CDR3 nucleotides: TGTGCCAGCAGCACTGGACAGAACTATGGCTACACCTTC. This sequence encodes CASSTGQNYGYTF.

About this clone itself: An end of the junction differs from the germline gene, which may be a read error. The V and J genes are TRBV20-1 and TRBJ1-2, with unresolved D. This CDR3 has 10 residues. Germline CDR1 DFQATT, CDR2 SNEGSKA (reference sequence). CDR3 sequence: CSASAAERPF. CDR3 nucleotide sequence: TGCAGTGCTAGTGCGGCGGAGAGGCCCTTC.

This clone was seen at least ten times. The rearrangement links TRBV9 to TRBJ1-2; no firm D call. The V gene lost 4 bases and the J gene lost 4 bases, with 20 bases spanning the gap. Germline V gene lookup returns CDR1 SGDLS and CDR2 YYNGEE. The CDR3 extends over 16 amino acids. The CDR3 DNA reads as TGTGCCAGCAGCCCCGGAGTAGGGAGATCGCTCTATGGCTACACCTTC. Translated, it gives CASSPGVGRSLYGYTF.

The CDR3 region has the DNA TGTGCCAGCAGCGCGACAGACTATGGCTACACCTTC. This codes for CASSATDYGYTF. The rearrangement uses TRBV5-4 and TRBJ1-2; weak D call: TRBD1 (5 bases). V lost 4 bases and J 3 bases, leaving 7 bases between the germline ends. The CDR3 length is 12 residues. The germline gives CDR1 SGHNT, CDR2 YYREEE (reference sequence).

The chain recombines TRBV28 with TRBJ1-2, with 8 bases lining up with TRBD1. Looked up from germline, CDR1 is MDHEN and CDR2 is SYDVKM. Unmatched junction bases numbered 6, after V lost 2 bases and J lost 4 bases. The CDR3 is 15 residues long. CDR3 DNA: TGTGCCAGCAGTTTACGACAGGGGTATGGCTATGGCTACACCTTC. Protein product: CASSLRQGYGYGYTF.

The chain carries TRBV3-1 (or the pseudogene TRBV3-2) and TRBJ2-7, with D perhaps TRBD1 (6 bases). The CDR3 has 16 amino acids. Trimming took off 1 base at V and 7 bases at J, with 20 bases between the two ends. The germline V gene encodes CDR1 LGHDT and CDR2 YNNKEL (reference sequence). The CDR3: CASSQVLTGRVGEQYF. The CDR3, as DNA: TGTGCCAGCAGCCAAGTGCTGACAGGCAGGGTCGGAGAGCAGTACTTC.

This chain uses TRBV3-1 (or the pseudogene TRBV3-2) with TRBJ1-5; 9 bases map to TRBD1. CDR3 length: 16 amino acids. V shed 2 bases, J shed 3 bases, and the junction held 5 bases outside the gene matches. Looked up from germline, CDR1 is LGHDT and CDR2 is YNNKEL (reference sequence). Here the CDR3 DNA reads TGTGCCAGCAGCCAAACCGGGACAGGGCCCAATCAGCCCCAGCATTTT. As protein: CASSQTGTGPNQPQHF.

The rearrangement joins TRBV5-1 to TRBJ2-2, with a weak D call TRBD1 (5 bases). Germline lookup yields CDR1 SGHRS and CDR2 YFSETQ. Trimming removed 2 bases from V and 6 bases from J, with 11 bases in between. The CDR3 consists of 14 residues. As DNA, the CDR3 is TGCGCCAGCAGCTTACAAGGGGAAGCCGGGGAGCTGTTTTTT. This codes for CASSLQGEAGELFF. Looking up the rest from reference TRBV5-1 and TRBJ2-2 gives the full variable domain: KAGVTQTPRYLIKTRGQQVTLSCSPISGHRSVSWYQQTPGQGLQFLFEYFSETQRNKGNFPGRFSGRQFSNSRSEMNVSTLELGDSALYLCASSLQGEAGELFFGEGSRLTVL.

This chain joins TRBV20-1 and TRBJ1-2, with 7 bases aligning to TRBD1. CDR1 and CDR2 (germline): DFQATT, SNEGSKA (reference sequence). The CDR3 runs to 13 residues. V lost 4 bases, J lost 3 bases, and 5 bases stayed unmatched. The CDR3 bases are TGCAGTGCTACTGACAGGGCCTACTATGGCTACACCTTC. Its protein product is CSATDRAYYGYTF.

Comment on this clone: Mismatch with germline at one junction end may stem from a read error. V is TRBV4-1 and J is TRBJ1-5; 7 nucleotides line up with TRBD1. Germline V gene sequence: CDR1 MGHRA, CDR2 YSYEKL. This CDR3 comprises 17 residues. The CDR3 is CASTQNLPGQANQPQHF. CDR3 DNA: TGCGCCAGCACCCAAAACCTTCCTGGACAGGCGAATCAGCCCCAGCATTTT.

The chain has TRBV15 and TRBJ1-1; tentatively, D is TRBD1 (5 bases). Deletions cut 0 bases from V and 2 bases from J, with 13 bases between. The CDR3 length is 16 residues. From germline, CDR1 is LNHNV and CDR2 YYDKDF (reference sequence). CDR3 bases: TGTGCCACCAGCAGAGATTGGGGGGTAGAAAACACTGAAGCTTTCTTT. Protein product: CATSRDWGVENTEAFF.

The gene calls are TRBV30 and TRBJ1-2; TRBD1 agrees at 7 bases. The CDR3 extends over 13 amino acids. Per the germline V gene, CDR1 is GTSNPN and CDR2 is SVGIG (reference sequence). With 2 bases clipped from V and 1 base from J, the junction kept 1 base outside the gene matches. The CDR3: CAWSRQGNYGYTF. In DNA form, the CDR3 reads TGTGCCTGGAGTCGACAGGGTAACTATGGCTACACCTTC.

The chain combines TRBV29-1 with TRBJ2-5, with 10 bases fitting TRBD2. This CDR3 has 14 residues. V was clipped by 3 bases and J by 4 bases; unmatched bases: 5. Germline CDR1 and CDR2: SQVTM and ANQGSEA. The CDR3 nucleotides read TGCAGCGTTGATTATCGGACTAGCGGAGAGACCCAGTACTTC. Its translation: CSVDYRTSGETQYF.

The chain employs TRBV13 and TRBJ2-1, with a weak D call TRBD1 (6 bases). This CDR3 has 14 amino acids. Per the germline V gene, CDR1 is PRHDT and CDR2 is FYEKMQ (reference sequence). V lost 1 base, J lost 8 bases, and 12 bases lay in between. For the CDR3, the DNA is TGTGCCAGCAGCTTAGTCGGCAGGGGACATGAGCAGTTCTTC. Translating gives CASSLVGRGHEQFF.

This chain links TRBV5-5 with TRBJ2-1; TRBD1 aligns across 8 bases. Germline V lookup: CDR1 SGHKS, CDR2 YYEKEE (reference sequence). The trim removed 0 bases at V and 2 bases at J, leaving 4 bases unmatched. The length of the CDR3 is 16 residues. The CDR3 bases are TGTGCCAGCAGCTTGGGGGGACAGGTACCCTACAATGAGCAGTTCTTC. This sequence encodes CASSLGGQVPYNEQFF.

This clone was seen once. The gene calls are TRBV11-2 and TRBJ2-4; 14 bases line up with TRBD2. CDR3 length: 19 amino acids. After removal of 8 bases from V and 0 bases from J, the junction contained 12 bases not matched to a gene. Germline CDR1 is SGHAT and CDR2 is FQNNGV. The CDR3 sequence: CASGHTGTSGGEAKNIQYF. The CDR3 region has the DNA TGTGCCAGCGGACACACCGGGACTAGCGGGGGTGAAGCCAAAAACATTCAGTACTTC.

The CDR3 DNA reads TGTGCCAGCAGCCCGCGCCCGGACAGGGCAAGTACGCAGTATTTT. The encoded protein is CASSPRPDRASTQYF. This chain connects TRBV9 to TRBJ2-3, with 8 bases fitting TRBD1. V lost 4 bases to trimming and J lost 8 bases; unmatched junction nucleotides: 12. Germline V gene data show CDR1 as SGDLS and CDR2 as YYNGEE. The CDR3 spans 15 residues.

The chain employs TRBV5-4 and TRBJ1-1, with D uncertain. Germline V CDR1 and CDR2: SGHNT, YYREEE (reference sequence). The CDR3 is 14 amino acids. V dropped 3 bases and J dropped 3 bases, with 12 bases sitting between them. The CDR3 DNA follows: TGTGCCAGCAGCTCCGAGGGAGGGTACACTGAAGCTTTCTTT. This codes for CASSSEGGYTEAFF. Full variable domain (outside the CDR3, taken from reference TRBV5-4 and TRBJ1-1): ETGVTQSPTHLIKTRGQQVTLRCSSQSGHNTVSWYQQALGQGPQFIFQYYREEENGRGNFPPRFSGLQFPNYSSELNVNALELDDSALYLCASSSEGGYTEAFFGQGTRLTVV.

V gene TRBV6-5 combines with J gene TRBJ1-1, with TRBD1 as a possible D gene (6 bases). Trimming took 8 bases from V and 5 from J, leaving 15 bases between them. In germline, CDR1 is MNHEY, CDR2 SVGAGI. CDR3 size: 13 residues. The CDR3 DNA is TGTGCCAGCCGTTCAAACAGGGTGACTGAAGCTTTCTTT. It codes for CASRSNRVTEAFF.

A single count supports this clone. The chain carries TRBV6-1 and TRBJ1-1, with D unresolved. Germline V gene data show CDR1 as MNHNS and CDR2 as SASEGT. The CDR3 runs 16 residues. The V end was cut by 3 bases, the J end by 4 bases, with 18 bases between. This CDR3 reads CASSDVSPSTGTEAFF. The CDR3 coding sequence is TGTGCCAGCAGTGATGTCTCCCCTAGCACCGGCACTGAAGCTTTCTTT.